This T cell receptor (beta chain) is drawn from a study of T cell repertoires in cytomegalovirus infection. Overall study findings and caveats: Adding up the frequency of public TCR beta families identified people who carried CMV plus the relevant HLA. CMV-specific HLA-C-restricted TCR beta clonotypes dominated the ex vivo response.

TCRdb reprocessed the reads via MiXCR and lists one record per CDR3 protein. The data hold a few hundred thousand distinct CDR3 sequences, with just under 40% observed a single time. To note about this clonotype: Its specificity is not known.

Source: cultured PBMCs, taken from culture after CMV antigen stimulation. The sequence was obtained from a human donor in good health (CMV status not recorded). Some clones in this sample may be carry-over from other donors' samples.

This chain's CDR3 is CATSTGRWNQPQHF. In DNA, the CDR3 is TGTGCCACCTCTACAGGGCGGTGGAATCAGCCCCAGCATTTT. J is TRBJ1-5 and V is TRBV19, with D maybe TRBD1 (6 bases). The length of the CDR3 is 14 residues. Trimming removed 10 bases from V and 4 bases from J, with 17 bases in between. The V gene's germline CDR1 is LNHDA and CDR2 SQIVND (reference sequence).